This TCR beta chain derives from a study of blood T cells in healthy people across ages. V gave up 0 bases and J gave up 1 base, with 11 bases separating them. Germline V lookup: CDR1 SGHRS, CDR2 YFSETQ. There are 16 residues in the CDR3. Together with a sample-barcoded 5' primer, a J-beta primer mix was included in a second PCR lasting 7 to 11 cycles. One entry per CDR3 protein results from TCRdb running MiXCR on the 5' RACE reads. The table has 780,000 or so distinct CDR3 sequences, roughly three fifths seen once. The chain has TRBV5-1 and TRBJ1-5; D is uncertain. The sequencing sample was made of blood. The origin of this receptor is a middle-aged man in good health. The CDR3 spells CASSLGNGRSNQPQHF. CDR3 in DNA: TGCGCCAGCAGCTTGGGTAACGGTAGAAGCAATCAGCCCCAGCATTTT.